This T cell receptor (beta chain) derives from a study of shared clonotypes between healthy human individuals. Whole-study context: Donors, aged 18 to 49, were a couple of women and three men. The study's findings and limits: Non-shared clonotypes showed lower generation probabilities than clonotypes common to all four donors. Only blood was sampled, and tissue TCR repertoires likely differ from blood ones.

Sorted-subset replicate PCR reactions contained roughly 200 ng DNA, corresponding to 29,000 or so T cell genomes. Sequencing used immunoSEQ multiplex PCR; TCRdb keeps in-frame clones, though not all of them. The sample contains 600,000 to 750,000 clones, roughly 72% of which appear only once. Germline V gene lookup returns CDR1 KGHSH and CDR2 LQKENI. Trimming took 2 bases from V and 1 from J, leaving 9 bases between them. The CDR3 has 14 amino acids. As regards this clone: Its antigen is undetermined.

The chain couples TRBV18 to TRBJ2-7, with D unclear. The sequenced sample consisted of memory CD4+ T cells sorted from blood. Subset of the sample: CD45RA-negative fraction. The receptor was isolated from a woman in her twenties or thirties in good health. The CDR3 loop is CASSPVTQSYEQYF. The CDR3 region has the DNA TGTGCCAGCTCACCAGTGACGCAGTCCTACGAGCAGTACTTC.